The 24 T cell receptor beta chains below come from one sample, sequenced in a study of T cell responses to AZD1222 COVID-19 vaccine. The data were produced by immunoSEQ multiplex PCR, yet TCRdb's version contains in-frame clones alone and is incomplete. This table has 95,000 to 150,000 clones, over 75% appearing once. The sequencing used peripheral blood, collected on day 0 of AZD1222 vaccination. The source is an adult in good health.

V gene TRBV28 combines with J gene TRBJ1-2; possible D gene TRBD1, 6 bases. The CDR3 has 15 residues. Per the germline V gene, CDR1 is MDHEN and CDR2 is SYDVKM. Trimming removed 4 bases at V and 2 bases at J, with 14 bases between. The CDR3 here is CASSSPGTPNYGYTF. CDR3 coding DNA: TGTGCCAGCAGTTCCCCCGGGACACCCAACTATGGCTACACCTTC.

This chain links TRBV4-1 with TRBJ2-6, with 9 bases fitting TRBD1. This CDR3 has 17 residues. Trimming removed 1 base from V and 2 bases from J; junction bases left unmatched: 3. From germline, CDR1 is MGHRA and CDR2 YSYEKL. CDR3 DNA: TGCGCCAGCAGCCAAGCTACAGGGGGCGCTGGGGCCAACGTCCTGACTTTC. The encoded protein is CASSQATGGAGANVLTF.

The J gene is TRBJ1-6, the V gene TRBV6-5; D gene ambiguous. The germline V and J ends were trimmed by 6 bases and 11 bases, with 14 bases remaining between them. The CDR3 consists of 13 residues. Germline CDR1 MNHEY, CDR2 SVGAGI. The CDR3 spells CASSDRTLAPLHF. CDR3 in DNA: TGTGCCAGCAGCGACCGCACCCTGGCACCCCTCCACTTT.

The J gene is TRBJ2-7, the V gene TRBV18; 7 bases map to TRBD1. J lost 4 bases, V lost 0 bases, and 3 bases had no gene match. This CDR3 contains 14 residues. The V gene's germline CDR1 is KGHSH and CDR2 LQKENI. CDR3 nucleotide sequence: TGTGCCAGCTCACCACCGACAGGGAAATACGAGCAGTACTTC. It yields the protein CASSPPTGKYEQYF.

V usage is TRBV6-5 and J usage is TRBJ1-3; no firm D call. Germline V gene sequence: CDR1 MNHEY, CDR2 SVGAGI. The V end lost 2 bases, the J end lost 4 bases, and 9 bases lay between the germline ends. This CDR3 has 14 amino acids. For the CDR3, the DNA is TGTGCCAGCAGTTACAGGGAAGGCGGAAACACCATATATTTT. It translates to CASSYREGGNTIYF.

The chain uses TRBV9 and TRBJ2-3, with D unresolved. Germline V gene data show CDR1 as SGDLS and CDR2 as YYNGEE. This CDR3 spans 13 amino acids. V lost 0 bases, J lost 3 bases, and 5 bases lay in between. The CDR3 DNA reads TGTGCCAGCAGCGTAGCATTGACAGATACGCAGTATTTT. Its translation: CASSVALTDTQYF. Full variable domain (rest looked up from reference TRBV9 and TRBJ2-3): DSGVTQTPKHLITATGQRVTLRCSPRSGDLSVYWYQQSLDQGLQFLIQYYNGEERAKGNILERFSAQQFPDLHSELNLSSLELGDSALYFCASSVALTDTQYFGPGTRLTVL.

The chain couples TRBV7-9 to TRBJ2-3; 10 nucleotides agree with TRBD2. This CDR3 spans 16 amino acids. Germline V gene sequence: CDR1 SEHNR, CDR2 FQNEAQ (reference sequence). After removal of 2 bases from V and 3 bases from J, the junction contained 5 bases not matched to a gene. This CDR3 reads CASSLRLAGDTDTQYF. The CDR3 region has the DNA TGTGCCAGCAGCTTAAGGCTAGCGGGGGATACAGATACGCAGTATTTT. Full variable domain (missing parts from reference TRBV7-9 and TRBJ2-3): DTGVSQNPRHKITKRGQNVTFRCDPISEHNRLYWYRQTLGQGPEFLTYFQNEAQLEKSRLLSDRFSAERPKGSFSTLEIQRTEQGDSAMYLCASSLRLAGDTDTQYFGPGTRLTVL.

V usage is TRBV7-6 and J usage is TRBJ2-5; D remains unclear. Germline values: CDR1 SGHVS, CDR2 FNYEAQ. Trimming removed 3 bases at V and 2 bases at J, with 7 bases between. The CDR3 is 13 residues long. In DNA form, the CDR3 reads TGTGCCAGCAGCTTTAGTCGGCAAGAGACCCAGTACTTC. It specifies CASSFSRQETQYF.

The genes are TRBV12-3 or TRBV12-4 and TRBJ1-3; D possibly corresponds to TRBD1 (5 bases). The CDR3 extends over 13 amino acids. V lost 5 bases and J lost 4, with 9 bases in between. CDR3 amino acids: CASSRDGGNTIYF. For the CDR3, the DNA is TGTGCCAGCAGTCGGGACGGAGGAAACACCATATATTTT.

The chain employs TRBV5-1 and TRBJ1-1, with D hard to call. V lost 1 base, J lost 5 bases, and 15 bases lay in between. The V gene's germline CDR1 is SGHRS and CDR2 YFSETQ. The CDR3 runs to 15 residues. The CDR3 DNA reads as TGCGCCAGCAGCTTGACCTCCGGTGCCCAAACTGAAGCTTTCTTT. Translating gives CASSLTSGAQTEAFF.

J is TRBJ2-5 and V is TRBV9; D is possibly TRBD2 (6 bases). This CDR3 has 17 residues. Germline CDR1 and CDR2: SGDLS and YYNGEE. V shed 0 bases and J shed 2 bases, with 17 bases lying between them. The CDR3 spells CASSVEGWGRGQETQYF. Here the CDR3 DNA reads TGTGCCAGCAGCGTAGAAGGTTGGGGCCGGGGGCAAGAGACCCAGTACTTC.

The rearrangement links TRBV5-1 to TRBJ1-1; D is ambiguous. V lost 5 bases to trimming and J lost 4 bases, with 15 bases between them. The CDR3 totals 14 residues. The germline gives CDR1 SGHRS, CDR2 YFSETQ. The CDR3 DNA is TGCGCCAGCAGTTTTGGGGATCCGAGCACTGAAGCTTTCTTT. It translates to CASSFGDPSTEAFF.

The chain couples TRBV20-1 to TRBJ2-3; possible D gene TRBD2, 5 bases. The germline V and J ends were trimmed by 6 bases and 6 bases, with 10 bases remaining between them. Germline loops: CDR1 DFQATT, CDR2 SNEGSKA (reference sequence). This CDR3 has 11 residues. Here the CDR3 reads CSAGRGDTQYF. The CDR3 nucleotides read TGCAGTGCGGGGAGAGGGGATACGCAGTATTTT.

V gene TRBV3-1 (or the pseudogene TRBV3-2) combines with J gene TRBJ2-5, with 10 bases matching TRBD2. The CDR3 is made up of 17 amino acids. The V and J ends lost 3 bases and 5 bases, in that order; junction bases with no gene match: 12. Per germline, CDR1 LGHDT and CDR2 YNNKEL (reference sequence). The DNA for the CDR3 is TGTGCCAGCAGCCAGGGGCCCGAGCGGGGGGGCCAGGAGACCCAGTACTTC. This sequence encodes CASSQGPERGGQETQYF.

The chain couples TRBV27 to TRBJ1-5; D gene unclear. The CDR3 loop spans 13 amino acids. Trimming shortened V by 2 bases and J by 5 bases, and 7 bases separated the two germline ends. CDR1 and CDR2 from the germline V gene are MNHEY and SMNVEV (reference sequence). CDR3 in DNA: TGTGCCAGCAGTTTAGACCGGTATCAGCCCCAGCATTTT. It translates to CASSLDRYQPQHF.

The rearrangement links TRBV7-2 to TRBJ2-2; 8 bases are shared with TRBD2. Germline CDR1 and CDR2: SGHTA and FQGNSA. This CDR3 has 15 amino acids. J gave up 0 bases and V 5 bases, and 2 bases lay outside the gene matches. The CDR3 nucleotides are TGTGCCAGCAGCCGTAGCGGGGCGAACACCGGGGAGCTGTTTTTT. This codes for CASSRSGANTGELFF. Drawing the rest from reference TRBV7-2 and TRBJ2-2, the complete variable domain is GAGVSQSPSNKVTEKGKDVELRCDPISGHTALYWYRQSLGQGLEFLIYFQGNSAPDKSGLPSDRFSAERTGGSVSTLTIQRTQQEDSAVYLCASSRSGANTGELFFGEGSRLTVL.

This clone was counted once. This rearrangement joins TRBV5-1 to TRBJ1-4; TRBD1 might be the D (5 bases). This CDR3 spans 14 amino acids. The V gene lost 4 bases and the J gene lost 5 bases, with 12 bases spanning the gap. Per germline, CDR1 SGHRS and CDR2 YFSETQ. For the CDR3, the DNA is TGCGCCAGCAGCCCCACGGGGGGGAATGAAAAACTGTTTTTT. This translates into CASSPTGGNEKLFF. Variable domain in full (rest from reference TRBV5-1 and TRBJ1-4): KAGVTQTPRYLIKTRGQQVTLSCSPISGHRSVSWYQQTPGQGLQFLFEYFSETQRNKGNFPGRFSGRQFSNSRSEMNVSTLELGDSALYLCASSPTGGNEKLFFGSGTQLSVL.

This chain links TRBV4-1 with TRBJ2-7; 12 bases are a match to TRBD2. The CDR3 runs to 18 residues. The trim removed 0 bases at V and 0 bases at J, leaving 6 bases unmatched. The germline gives CDR1 MGHRA, CDR2 YSYEKL. In DNA, the CDR3 is TGCGCCAGCAGCCAAGATAGGACTAGCGGGGAACTCTCCTACGAGCAGTACTTC. It translates to CASSQDRTSGELSYEQYF.

The V call is TRBV9, the J call TRBJ2-7; 9 nucleotides line up with TRBD2. The CDR3 is made up of 15 amino acids. The junction had 4 bases not matched to a gene; V was cut back by 0 bases and J by 3 bases. CDR1 SGDLS and CDR2 YYNGEE come from the germline V gene. The CDR3 region has the DNA TGTGCCAGCAGCGTAGGGCTAGCGGGAAGCTACGAGCAGTACTTC. It is translated as CASSVGLAGSYEQYF.

This clone appeared once. The DNA of the CDR3 is TGCGCCAGCAGCCACAGGACAGGGGGGGCGAATCAGCCCCAGCATTTT. It codes for CASSHRTGGANQPQHF. This rearrangement joins TRBV4-1 to TRBJ1-5, with 10 positions matching TRBD1. Germline trimming cut 3 bases from V and 4 bases from J; bases unmatched to any gene: 6. Germline values: CDR1 MGHRA, CDR2 YSYEKL. The length of the CDR3 is 16 residues.

The table lists this clone with a count of one. The rearrangement uses TRBV4-3 and TRBJ2-7, with 9 bases lining up with TRBD1. CDR1 is LGHNA and CDR2 is YSLEER in the germline V gene. The trim removed 0 bases at V and 6 bases at J, leaving 9 bases unmatched. This CDR3 is built from 16 residues. For the CDR3, the DNA is TGCGCCAGCAGCCAAGATCAAGGGACAGGGTTGATCGAGCAGTACTTC. Translation: CASSQDQGTGLIEQYF.

This sequence joins TRBV29-1 and TRBJ2-4, with 9 positions matching TRBD1. The trim removed 4 bases at V and 8 bases at J, leaving 6 bases unmatched. Germline CDR1 is SQVTM and CDR2 is ANQGSEA. This CDR3 has 13 amino acids. The CDR3 DNA is TGCAGCGTTGTTCGGGACAGGGTTGACATTCAGTACTTC. Translated, it gives CSVVRDRVDIQYF. The entire variable domain, with the rest obtained from reference TRBV29-1 and TRBJ2-4, is as follows: SAVISQKPSRDICQRGTSLTIQCQVDSQVTMMFWYRQQPGQSLTLIATANQGSEATYESGFVIDKFPISRPNLTFSTLTVSNMSPEDSSIYLCSVVRDRVDIQYFGAGTRLSVL.

This chain connects TRBV5-8 to TRBJ2-7, with 15 bases that match TRBD2. Germline V CDR1 and CDR2: SGHTS, YDEGEE. The V and J ends lost 0 bases and 7 bases, in that order; junction bases with no gene match: 8. CDR3 length: 17 residues. DNA of the CDR3: TGTGCCAGCAGCTTGGGGGGACTAGCGGGAGGCTCTGGGGAGCAGTACTTC. Its translation: CASSLGGLAGGSGEQYF.

The sample holds one count of this clone. The chain uses TRBV10-3 and TRBJ2-3; TRBD2 aligns across 7 bases. The germline V gene encodes CDR1 ENHRY and CDR2 SYGVKD. V lost 10 bases, J lost 0 bases, and 10 bases stayed unmatched. The CDR3 contains 15 residues. Here the CDR3 reads CATLGGDRSTDTQYF. CDR3 coding DNA: TGTGCCACCCTGGGGGGGGACCGGAGCACAGATACGCAGTATTTT.